The following is a TCR beta chain sequence with its context. Sequence at one end of the junction differs from germline and may be a read error. This sample was taken from a study of blood T cell repertoires in COVID-19. About the study: Collection of acute and convalescent COVID-19 samples took place in the United States, Italy and Spain. The analysed material was cDNA or gDNA that came from T cells, B-cell-depleted T cells, or PBMCs.

CDR3 length: 16 residues. Germline-derived CDR1 and CDR2 are SGHTA and FQGNSA. In the authors' methods: For nucleated cells, counts were estimated from reference gene primer amplification. Measured with immunoSEQ multiplex PCR; TCRdb has only the in-frame clones, and not every one. D and trimming come from the DNA, and the V and J calls and clone size come from that table. The table has around 240,000 clones, around 84% seen once. The J gene is TRBJ2-1, the V gene TRBV7-2; 10 bases line up with TRBD2. This receptor was taken from a woman aged 35 to 49 who had recovered from COVID-19. Specimen: peripheral blood. The CDR3 reads CASNLAGGFSYNEQFF. The CDR3 nucleotides are TGTGCCAGCAACTTAGCGGGGGGTTTCTCCTACAATGAGCAGTTCTTC.